Listed here are 12 T cell receptor beta chains from one sample, sequenced in a study of T cell responses to AZD1222 COVID-19 vaccine. Only in-frame clones appear in the TCRdb table, and some are missing; sequencing was by immunoSEQ multiplex PCR. The sample records fewer than 130,000 clones, around 90% being singletons. Sequences were derived from peripheral blood, sampled on day 0 of AZD1222 vaccination. Source of these receptors: an adult in good health.

The chain employs TRBV7-9 and TRBJ1-6, with D uncertain. The CDR3 extends over 14 amino acids. In germline, CDR1 is SEHNR, CDR2 FQNEAQ (reference sequence). V was trimmed by 0 bases and J by 6 bases, leaving 6 bases between them. The chain's CDR3 is CASSLALLNSPLHF. The DNA for the CDR3 is TGTGCCAGCAGCTTAGCCCTTCTTAATTCACCCCTCCACTTT.

This chain links TRBV11-2 with TRBJ1-1; D is undetermined. This CDR3 comprises 15 residues. V lost 1 base and J 0 bases, leaving 9 bases between the germline ends. Germline assignment: CDR1 SGHAT and CDR2 FQNNGV. In DNA form, the CDR3 reads TGTGCCAGCAGCTTAGGCCCGGCCTTGAACACTGAAGCTTTCTTT. As protein: CASSLGPALNTEAFF.

This clone turned up a few times. This sequence joins TRBV19 and TRBJ1-4; D remains ambiguous. Germline CDR1 reads LNHDA; CDR2 reads SQIVND (reference sequence). The V gene lost 8 bases and the J gene lost 4 bases, with 11 bases spanning the gap. CDR3 length: 13 residues. CDR3 coding DNA: TGTGCCAGTGCGGTGACGTTTAATGAAAAACTGTTTTTT. Protein product: CASAVTFNEKLFF.

This chain connects TRBV5-1 to TRBJ1-2; D might be TRBD1 (5 bases). V gave up 4 bases and J gave up 0 bases, with 10 bases separating them. Germline lookup yields CDR1 SGHRS and CDR2 YFSETQ. The length of the CDR3 is 14 residues. The CDR3 nucleotides read TGCGCCAGCAGCCCACAGGAAACTAACTATGGCTACACCTTC. Translating gives CASSPQETNYGYTF.

The gene calls are TRBV28 and TRBJ1-4; no clear D gene. The CDR3 has 15 amino acids. Germline V CDR1 and CDR2: MDHEN, SYDVKM. The ends were cut back, 7 bases at V and 3 bases at J, with 15 bases in the middle. The DNA for the CDR3 is TGTGCCAGCAATACGGCAGGCCTTTCTAATGAAAAACTGTTTTTT. Translated: CASNTAGLSNEKLFF.

This sequence joins TRBV3-1 (or the pseudogene TRBV3-2) and TRBJ1-5; no firm D call. Trimming shortened V by 3 bases and J by 5 bases, and 8 bases separated the two germline ends. The CDR3 spans 13 residues. Germline CDR1 reads LGHDT; CDR2 reads YNNKEL (reference sequence). This CDR3 reads CASSQVGDQPQHF. Here the CDR3 DNA reads TGTGCCAGCAGCCAGGTCGGGGATCAGCCCCAGCATTTT.

The chain joins TRBV7-7 to TRBJ2-5, with 10 positions matching TRBD2. Per germline, CDR1 SSHAT and CDR2 FNYEAQ (reference sequence). Trimming took 1 base from V and 7 from J; bases not matched to a gene: 6. CDR3 length: 15 amino acids. The chain's CDR3 is CASSLGTSGFVTQYF. The CDR3 region has the DNA TGTGCCAGCAGCTTAGGGACTAGCGGCTTTGTGACCCAGTACTTC.

This clone showed up just once. V gene TRBV19 combines with J gene TRBJ2-1; 8 bases agree with TRBD1. The CDR3 sequence is 14 residues long. V was pared by 3 bases and J by 7 bases, with 5 bases of the junction left unmatched. Per the germline V gene, CDR1 is LNHDA and CDR2 is SQIVND (reference sequence). The CDR3 nucleotides are TGTGCCAGTAGTATGCGGGACAGGTTTAATGAGCAGTTCTTC. It specifies CASSMRDRFNEQFF.

This rearrangement joins TRBV30 to TRBJ2-7, with D hard to call. Germline V gene sequence: CDR1 GTSNPN, CDR2 SVGIG (reference sequence). V was clipped by 0 bases and J by 5 bases, with 11 bases between them. The length of the CDR3 is 13 residues. The CDR3 DNA follows: TGTGCCTGGAGTGTAAATCATGGAGACGAGCAGTACTTC. Its translation: CAWSVNHGDEQYF.

The CDR3 is CASNFRDRGYEQYF. Written as DNA, the CDR3 is TGTGCCAGCAACTTCAGGGACAGGGGTTACGAGCAGTACTTC. This chain joins TRBV28 and TRBJ2-7; 10 positions agree with TRBD1. Germline values: CDR1 MDHEN, CDR2 SYDVKM. The CDR3 extends over 14 amino acids. V gave up 7 bases and J gave up 4 bases; unmatched junction bases: 7.

The chain is built from TRBV5-1 and TRBJ2-1; D gene unclear. The CDR3 extends over 13 amino acids. Germline lookup yields CDR1 SGHRS and CDR2 YFSETQ. V was clipped by 4 bases and J by 3 bases, with 8 bases between them. The CDR3 nucleotides are TGCGCCAGCAGCGCGGACGGCTACAATGAGCAGTTCTTC. Translation: CASSADGYNEQFF.

This clone has just one count. The rearrangement joins TRBV14 to TRBJ1-5, with D perhaps TRBD1 (5 bases). Germline assignment: CDR1 SGHDN and CDR2 FVKESK. V was trimmed by 3 bases and J by 1 base, leaving 28 bases between them. This CDR3 is built from 21 residues. CDR3 in amino acids: CASSQFPGTQRRGGSNQPQHF. The CDR3 DNA is TGTGCCAGCAGCCAGTTCCCCGGGACCCAGCGGCGTGGGGGGAGCAATCAGCCCCAGCATTTT.